The 5 T cell receptor beta chains below come from one sample, sequenced in a study of graft-versus-host responses after intestinal transplantation. The method was immunoSEQ multiplex PCR; TCRdb's version includes in-frame clones alone and lacks a portion of them. The sample includes some 100,000 clones, 92% of them seen just once. These receptors' antigens are unknown. Material: unstimulated CD8+ T cells sorted from spleen or lymph node cells, obtained before transplant. These TCRs come from a human donor who was the organ donor for an intestinal transplant.

J is TRBJ2-3 and V is TRBV7-9; 8 bases align to TRBD2. In germline, CDR1 is SEHNR, CDR2 FQNEAQ (reference sequence). The CDR3 spans 17 residues. V lost 5 bases to trimming and J lost 8 bases; unmatched junction nucleotides: 18. The CDR3 coding sequence is TGTGCCAGCAGCCCCAACCCCCAACGGGGGGGCTGGGGTACGCAGTATTTT. Translation gives CASSPNPQRGGWGTQYF.

The J gene is TRBJ2-5, the V gene TRBV6-5; 11 bases are a match to TRBD2. The J call may be in error: the DNA end matches TRBJ2-7 better. CDR3 size: 15 residues. Germline V CDR1 and CDR2: MNHEY, SVGAGI. The CDR3 loop is CASSQGTSGTYEQYF. For the CDR3, the DNA is TGTGCCAGCAGCCAAGGGACTAGCGGTACCTACGAGCAGTACTTC.

The chain is built from TRBV7-9 and TRBJ2-5; tentatively, D is TRBD1 (6 bases). Between the trimmed V and J ends, which lost 4 bases and 5 bases, there was a span of 23 bases. The CDR3 covers 17 residues. Germline V gives CDR1 SEHNR, CDR2 FQNEAQ (reference sequence). CDR3 DNA sequence: TGTGCCAGCAGCTGGGATGGGGACAACACCCAGGAGGAGACCCAGTACTTC. Residues: CASSWDGDNTQEETQYF.

Only one count was recorded for this clone. This chain links TRBV7-3 with TRBJ1-5, with 7 nucleotides matching TRBD1. The CDR3 contains 14 residues. The germline CDR1 and CDR2 sequences are SGHTA and FQGTGA. Trimming at V came to 5 bases and at J to 6 bases, leaving 7 bases not matched to a gene. Here the CDR3 reads CASSRQGSLQPQHF. CDR3 DNA sequence: TGTGCCAGCAGCCGACAGGGTTCTCTTCAGCCCCAGCATTTT.

The chain links TRBV2 to TRBJ2-5, with 12 bases aligning to TRBD2. The J call is uncertain, as TRBJ2-7 better fits the DNA end. In germline, CDR1 is SNHLY, CDR2 FYNNEI. The CDR3 runs to 16 residues. The CDR3 is CASSVTSGGSSYEQYF. In DNA form, the CDR3 reads TGTGCCAGCAGTGTCACTAGCGGGGGGAGCTCCTACGAGCAGTACTTC.